The clone carrying this T cell receptor (beta chain) was detected a few times. The antigen is undetermined. These data are taken from a study of cytomegalovirus exposure and HLA in healthy donors. Study background: Around 180 million T cells yielded about 120 million unique TCR beta sequences, as an earlier analysis found. Study-wide findings and caveats: Previously analyzed data showed that most TCR beta V segments were productive at a frequency of about 90% or about 30%. The study labeled around 160 TCR beta chains cytomegalovirus-associated. Later analysis identified several of the most significant clusters that appeared linked to common viral pathogens.

PCR employed 60 Vbeta and 13 Jbeta primers. Sequenced by immunoSEQ multiplex PCR; TCRdb stores in-frame clones only, minus some. The sample records about 160,000 clones, approximately 75% being singletons. Germline loops: CDR1 MDHEN, CDR2 SYDVKM. The trim removed 4 bases at V and 7 bases at J, leaving 22 bases unmatched. The CDR3 consists of 19 residues. The clonotype was recovered from a man under 40 in good health and CMV-seropositive. This sequence joins TRBV28 and TRBJ1-5; 7 bases line up with TRBD1. The specimen was PBMCs. CDR3 in DNA: TGTGCCAGCAGTTCCTCGGGGGGGAAACAGGGGATTGCGAGACAGCCCCAGCATTTT. It yields the protein CASSSSGGKQGIARQPQHF.